This entry lists 2 T cell receptor beta chains sequenced from one sample in a study of T cells in women clearing cervical HPV infection. Profiled with immunoSEQ multiplex PCR; TCRdb holds only in-frame clones, not every one. This listing includes more than 40,000 clones. The sample consisted of blood buffy coat. Source of these receptors: a woman aged 18 to 75 with a cervical HPV16 infection that either progressed to CIN3+ or cleared (not recorded which).

Of note for this clone: The CDR3 is cut off 3 residues early in the read; its end comes from the germline J gene. The chain carries TRBV4-1 and TRBJ2-7, with a possible D match to TRBD2 (6 bases). The germline V and J ends were trimmed by 1 base and 3 bases, with 13 bases remaining between them. Germline V gene lookup returns CDR1 MGHRA and CDR2 YSYEKL. This CDR3 comprises 15 residues. The DNA read from the CDR3 is TGCGCCAGCAGCCAAGTACGGGGGAGCCTCTACGAG. This translates into CASSQVRGSLYE. The full-length CDR3 reads as CASSQVRGSLYEQYF.

CDR3 protein: CASSQFSGSRYEQYF. The covered CDR3 bases are TGTGCCAGCAGCCAATTTAGCGGGAGTCGATACGAG. The chain couples TRBV4-2 to TRBJ2-7, with 9 bases fitting TRBD2. The observed sequence ends 3 residues before the CDR3 terminus, with the missing tail filled in from the germline J gene. Trimming cost V 2 bases and J 4 bases; bases outside gene matches: 6. Germline V gene data show CDR1 as LGHNA and CDR2 as YNFKEQ. There are 15 residues in the CDR3.